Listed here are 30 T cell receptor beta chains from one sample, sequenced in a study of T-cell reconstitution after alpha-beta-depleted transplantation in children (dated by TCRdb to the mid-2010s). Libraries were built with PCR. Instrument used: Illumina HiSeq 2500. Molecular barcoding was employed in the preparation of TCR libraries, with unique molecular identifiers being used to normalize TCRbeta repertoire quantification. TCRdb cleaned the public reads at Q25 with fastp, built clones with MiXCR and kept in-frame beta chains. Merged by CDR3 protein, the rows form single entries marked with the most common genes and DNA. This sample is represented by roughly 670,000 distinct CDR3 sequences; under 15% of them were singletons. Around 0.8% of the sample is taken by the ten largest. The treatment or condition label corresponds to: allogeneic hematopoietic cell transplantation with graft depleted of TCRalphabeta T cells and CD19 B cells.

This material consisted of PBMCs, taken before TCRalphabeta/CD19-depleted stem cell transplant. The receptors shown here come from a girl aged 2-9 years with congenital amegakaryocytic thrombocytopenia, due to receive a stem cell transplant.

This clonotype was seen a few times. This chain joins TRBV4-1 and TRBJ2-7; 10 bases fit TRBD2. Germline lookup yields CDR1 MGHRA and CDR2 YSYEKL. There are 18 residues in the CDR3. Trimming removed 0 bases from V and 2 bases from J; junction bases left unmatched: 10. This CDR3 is CASSQDPWTSGTTYEQYF. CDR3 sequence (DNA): TGCGCCAGCAGCCAAGACCCATGGACTAGCGGAACGACCTACGAGCAGTACTTC.

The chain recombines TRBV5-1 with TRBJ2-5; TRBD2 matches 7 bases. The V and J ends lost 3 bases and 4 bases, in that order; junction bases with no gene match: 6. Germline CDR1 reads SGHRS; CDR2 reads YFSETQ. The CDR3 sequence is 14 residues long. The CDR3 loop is CASSSLAWSETQYF. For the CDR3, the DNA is TGCGCCAGCAGCTCACTAGCGTGGTCAGAGACCCAGTACTTC.

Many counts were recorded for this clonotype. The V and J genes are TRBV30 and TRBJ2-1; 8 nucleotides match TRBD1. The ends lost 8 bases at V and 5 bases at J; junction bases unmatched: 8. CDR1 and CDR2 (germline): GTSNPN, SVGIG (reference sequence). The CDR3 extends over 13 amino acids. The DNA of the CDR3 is TGTGCCAGCCGGACAGGGAACAACAATGAGCAGTTCTTC. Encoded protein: CASRTGNNNEQFF.

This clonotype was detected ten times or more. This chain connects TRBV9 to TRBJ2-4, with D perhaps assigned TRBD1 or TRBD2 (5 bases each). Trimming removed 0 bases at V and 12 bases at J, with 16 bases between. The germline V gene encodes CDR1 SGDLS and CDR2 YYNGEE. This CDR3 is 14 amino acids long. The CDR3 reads CASSVGLSDGAQYF. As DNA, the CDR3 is TGTGCCAGCAGCGTAGGTTTGTCCGACGGGGCTCAGTACTTC.

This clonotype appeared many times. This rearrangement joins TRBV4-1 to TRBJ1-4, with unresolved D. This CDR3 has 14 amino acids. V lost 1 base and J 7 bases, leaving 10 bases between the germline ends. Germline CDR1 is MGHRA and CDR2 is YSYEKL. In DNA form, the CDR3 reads TGCGCCAGCAGCCAAGCGGGGTTGGGTGAAAAACTGTTTTTT. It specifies CASSQAGLGEKLFF.

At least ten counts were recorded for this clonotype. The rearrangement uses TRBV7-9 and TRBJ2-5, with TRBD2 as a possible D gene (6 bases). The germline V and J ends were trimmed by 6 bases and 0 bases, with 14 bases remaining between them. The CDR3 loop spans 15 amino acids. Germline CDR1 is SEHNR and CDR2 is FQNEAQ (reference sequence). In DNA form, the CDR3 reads TGTGCCAGCAGTACGTGGGGGGTTAACCAAGAGACCCAGTACTTC. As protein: CASSTWGVNQETQYF. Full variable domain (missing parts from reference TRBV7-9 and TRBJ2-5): DTGVSQNPRHKITKRGQNVTFRCDPISEHNRLYWYRQTLGQGPEFLTYFQNEAQLEKSRLLSDRFSAERPKGSFSTLEIQRTEQGDSAMYLCASSTWGVNQETQYFGPGTRLLVL.

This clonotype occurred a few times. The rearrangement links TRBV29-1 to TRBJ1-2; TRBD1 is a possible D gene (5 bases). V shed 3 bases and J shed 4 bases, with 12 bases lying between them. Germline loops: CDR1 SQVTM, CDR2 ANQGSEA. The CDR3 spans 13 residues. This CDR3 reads CSVDWGDRYGYTF. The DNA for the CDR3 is TGCAGCGTTGACTGGGGGGATCGCTATGGCTACACCTTC.

The CDR3 sequence: CASSLGTMYQETQYF. The CDR3 region has the DNA TGTGCCAGCAGCTTAGGGACTATGTACCAAGAGACCCAGTACTTC. The chain links TRBV7-2 to TRBJ2-5, with TRBD2 as a possible D gene (6 bases). V lost 1 base and J 0 bases, leaving 9 bases between the germline ends. The germline gives CDR1 SGHTA, CDR2 FQGNSA. CDR3 length: 15 residues. The whole variable domain, filled in from reference TRBV7-2 and TRBJ2-5, reads GAGVSQSPSNKVTEKGKDVELRCDPISGHTALYWYRQSLGQGLEFLIYFQGNSAPDKSGLPSDRFSAERTGGSVSTLTIQRTQQEDSAVYLCASSLGTMYQETQYFGPGTRLLVL.

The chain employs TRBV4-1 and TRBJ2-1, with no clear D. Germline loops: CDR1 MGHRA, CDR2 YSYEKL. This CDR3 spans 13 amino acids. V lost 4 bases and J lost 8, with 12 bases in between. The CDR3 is CASSPENVDEQFF. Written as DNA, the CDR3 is TGCGCCAGCAGCCCAGAAAACGTGGATGAGCAGTTCTTC.

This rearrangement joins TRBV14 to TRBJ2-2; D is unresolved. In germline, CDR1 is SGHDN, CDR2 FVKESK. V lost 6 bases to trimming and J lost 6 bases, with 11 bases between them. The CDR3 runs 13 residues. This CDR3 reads CASSRATAGELFF. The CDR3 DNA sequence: TGTGCCAGCAGTCGCGCGACGGCCGGGGAGCTGTTTTTT.

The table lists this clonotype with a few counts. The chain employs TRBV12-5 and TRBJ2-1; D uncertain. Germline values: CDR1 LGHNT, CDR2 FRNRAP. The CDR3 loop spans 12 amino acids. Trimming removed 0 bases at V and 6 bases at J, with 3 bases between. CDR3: CASGLVSNEQFF. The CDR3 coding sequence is TGTGCTAGTGGTTTGGTCTCCAATGAGCAGTTCTTC.

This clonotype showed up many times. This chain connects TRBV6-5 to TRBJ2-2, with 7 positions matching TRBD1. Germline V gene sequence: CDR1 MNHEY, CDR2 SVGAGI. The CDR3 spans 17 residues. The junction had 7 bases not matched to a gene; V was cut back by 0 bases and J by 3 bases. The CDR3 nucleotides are TGTGCCAGCAGTTACTCGTTGGACAGGTTACACACCGGGGAGCTGTTTTTT. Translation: CASSYSLDRLHTGELFF.

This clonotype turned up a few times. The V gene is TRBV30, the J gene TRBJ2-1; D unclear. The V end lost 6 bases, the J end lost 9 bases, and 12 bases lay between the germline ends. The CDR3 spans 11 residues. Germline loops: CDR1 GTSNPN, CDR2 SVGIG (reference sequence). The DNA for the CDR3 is TGTGCCTGTGACCGGGCAGCTGAGCAGTTCTTC. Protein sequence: CACDRAAEQFF.

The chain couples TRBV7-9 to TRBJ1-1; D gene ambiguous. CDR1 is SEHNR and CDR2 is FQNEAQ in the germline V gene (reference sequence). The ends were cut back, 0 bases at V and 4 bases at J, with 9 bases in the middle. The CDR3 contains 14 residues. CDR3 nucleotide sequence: TGTGCCAGCAGCTTAGCTTCCGGGCGCACTGAAGCTTTCTTT. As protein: CASSLASGRTEAFF.

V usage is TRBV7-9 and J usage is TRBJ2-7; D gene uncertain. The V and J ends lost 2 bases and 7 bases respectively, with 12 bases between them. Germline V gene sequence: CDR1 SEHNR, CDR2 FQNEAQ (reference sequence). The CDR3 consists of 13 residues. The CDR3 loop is CASSLSQPREQYF. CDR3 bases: TGTGCCAGCAGCTTATCGCAGCCGAGGGAGCAGTACTTC.

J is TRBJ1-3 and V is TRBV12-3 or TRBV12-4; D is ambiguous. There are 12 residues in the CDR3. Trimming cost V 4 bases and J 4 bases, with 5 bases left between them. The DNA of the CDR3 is TGTGCCAGCAGTTATTTCGGAAACACCATATATTTT. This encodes CASSYFGNTIYF.

The CDR3 loop is CASQQGSYNEQFF. The CDR3 nucleotides are TGTGCCAGCCAACAGGGGTCCTACAATGAGCAGTTCTTC. The chain is built from TRBV7-2 and TRBJ2-1; the match to TRBD1 covers 7 bases. The CDR3 totals 13 residues. Germline values: CDR1 SGHTA, CDR2 FQGNSA. V gave up 8 bases and J gave up 1 base; unmatched junction bases: 2. The full variable domain, with the rest looked up from reference TRBV7-2 and TRBJ2-1, is GAGVSQSPSNKVTEKGKDVELRCDPISGHTALYWYRQSLGQGLEFLIYFQGNSAPDKSGLPSDRFSAERTGGSVSTLTIQRTQQEDSAVYLCASQQGSYNEQFFGPGTRLTVL.

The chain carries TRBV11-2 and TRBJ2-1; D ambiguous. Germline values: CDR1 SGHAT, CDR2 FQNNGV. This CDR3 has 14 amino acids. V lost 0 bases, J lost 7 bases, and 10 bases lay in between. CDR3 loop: CASSLEAFWNEQFF. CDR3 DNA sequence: TGTGCCAGCAGCTTAGAGGCATTCTGGAATGAGCAGTTCTTC.

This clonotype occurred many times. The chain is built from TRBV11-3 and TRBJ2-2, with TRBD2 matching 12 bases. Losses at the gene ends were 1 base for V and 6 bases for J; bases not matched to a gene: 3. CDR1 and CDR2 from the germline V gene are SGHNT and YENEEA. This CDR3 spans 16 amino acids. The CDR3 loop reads CASSLALAGGSGELFF. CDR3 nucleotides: TGTGCCAGCAGCTTAGCACTAGCGGGAGGCTCCGGGGAGCTGTTTTTT.

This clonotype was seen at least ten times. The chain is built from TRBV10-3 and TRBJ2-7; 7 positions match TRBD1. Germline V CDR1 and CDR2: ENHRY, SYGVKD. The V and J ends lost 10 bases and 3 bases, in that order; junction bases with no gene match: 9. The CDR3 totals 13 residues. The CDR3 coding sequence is TGTGCCACCTCGACAGGGAACGGCTACGAGCAGTACTTC. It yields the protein CATSTGNGYEQYF.

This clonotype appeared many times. CDR3 protein: CASSWGQGQPQHF. In DNA, the CDR3 is TGTGCCAGCAGTTGGGGACAGGGTCAGCCCCAGCATTTT. This chain connects TRBV27 to TRBJ1-5, with 9 bases that match TRBD1. The V segment lost 4 bases and the J segment 6 bases; nucleotides outside the gene matches: 1. The germline V gene encodes CDR1 MNHEY and CDR2 SMNVEV (reference sequence). The CDR3 consists of 13 residues.

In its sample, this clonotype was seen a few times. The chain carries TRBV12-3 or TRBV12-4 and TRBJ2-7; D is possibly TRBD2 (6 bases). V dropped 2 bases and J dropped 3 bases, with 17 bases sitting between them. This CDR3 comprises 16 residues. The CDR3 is CASSLKASVYIYEQYF. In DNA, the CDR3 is TGTGCCAGCAGTTTAAAGGCTAGCGTTTATATCTACGAGCAGTACTTC.

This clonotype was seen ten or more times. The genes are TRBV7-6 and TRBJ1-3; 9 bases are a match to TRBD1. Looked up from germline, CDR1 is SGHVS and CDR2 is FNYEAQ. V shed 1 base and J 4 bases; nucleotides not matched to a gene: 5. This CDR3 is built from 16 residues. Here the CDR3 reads CASSLGDREAGNTIYF. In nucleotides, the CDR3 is TGTGCCAGCAGCTTAGGGGACAGGGAGGCCGGAAACACCATATATTTT.

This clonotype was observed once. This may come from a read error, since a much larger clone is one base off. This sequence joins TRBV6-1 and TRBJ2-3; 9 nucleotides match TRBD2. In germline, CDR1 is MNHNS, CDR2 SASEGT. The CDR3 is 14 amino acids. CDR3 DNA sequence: TGTGCCAGTTGGCTAGCGGGAAACACAGATACGCAGTGTTTT. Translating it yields CASWLAGNTDTQCF.

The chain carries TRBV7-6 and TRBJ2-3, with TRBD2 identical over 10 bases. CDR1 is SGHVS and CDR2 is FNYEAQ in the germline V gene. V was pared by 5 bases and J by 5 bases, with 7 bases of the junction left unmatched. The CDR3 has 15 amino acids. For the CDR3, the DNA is TGTGCCAGCAGCCCACTGGTAGCGGGAGGAGATACGCAGTATTTT. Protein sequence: CASSPLVAGGDTQYF.

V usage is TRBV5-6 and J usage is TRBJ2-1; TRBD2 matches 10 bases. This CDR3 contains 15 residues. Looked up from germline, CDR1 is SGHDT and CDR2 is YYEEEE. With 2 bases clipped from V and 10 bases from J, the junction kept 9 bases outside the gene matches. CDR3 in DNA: TGTGCCAGCAGCTTATTAACTAGCGGGACGGGGGAGCAGTTCTTC. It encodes CASSLLTSGTGEQFF.

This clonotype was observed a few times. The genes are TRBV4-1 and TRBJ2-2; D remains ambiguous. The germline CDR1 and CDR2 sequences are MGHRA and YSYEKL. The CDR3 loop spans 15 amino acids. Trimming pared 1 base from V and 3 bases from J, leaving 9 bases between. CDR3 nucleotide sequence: TGCGCCAGCAGCCAAGCTCGGGTTTACACCGGGGAGCTGTTTTTT. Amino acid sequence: CASSQARVYTGELFF.

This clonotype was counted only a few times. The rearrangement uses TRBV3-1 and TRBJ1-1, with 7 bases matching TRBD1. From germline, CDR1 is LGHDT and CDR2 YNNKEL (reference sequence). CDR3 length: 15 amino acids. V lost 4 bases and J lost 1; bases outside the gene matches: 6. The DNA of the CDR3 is TGTGCCAGCAGCCCCATCGGGACAGCGAACACTGAAGCTTTCTTT. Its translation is CASSPIGTANTEAFF.

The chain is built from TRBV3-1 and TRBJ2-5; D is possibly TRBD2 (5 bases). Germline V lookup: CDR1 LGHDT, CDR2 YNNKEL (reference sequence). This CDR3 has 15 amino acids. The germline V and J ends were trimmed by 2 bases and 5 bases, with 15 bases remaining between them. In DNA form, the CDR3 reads TGTGCCAGCAGCCAAAGCGCCGTTACGGGGGAGACCCAGTACTTC. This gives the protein CASSQSAVTGETQYF.

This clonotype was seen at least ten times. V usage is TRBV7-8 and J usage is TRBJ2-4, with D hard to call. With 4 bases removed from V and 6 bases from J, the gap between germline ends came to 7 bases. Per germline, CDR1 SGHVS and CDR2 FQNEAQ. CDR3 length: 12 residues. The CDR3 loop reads CASSSAVNIQYF. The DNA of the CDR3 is TGTGCCAGCAGCTCCGCTGTAAACATTCAGTACTTC.